This TCR beta chain derives from a study of blood T cell repertoires in COVID-19. Study as a whole: The United States, Italy and Spain supplied acute and convalescent COVID-19 samples. Sources were T cells, B-cell-depleted T cells, or PBMCs; the material itself was cDNA or gDNA.

Trimming removed 1 base at V and 0 bases at J, with 16 bases between. Germline CDR1 is LNHDA and CDR2 is SQIVND (reference sequence). The CDR3 sequence is 18 residues long. This clone appeared a single time. In the original analysis: Reference gene primers were amplified, and this amplification served to estimate nucleated cell counts. The repertoire was sequenced with immunoSEQ multiplex PCR; TCRdb's copy has only in-frame clones and lacks some. That table gives V, J and clone size, and the DNA gave D and trimming. The sample shows a few hundred thousand clones, 80% to 90% of them seen only once. This TCR was sampled from a man aged 25-45 years with acute or convalescent COVID-19. Sequenced material: peripheral blood. The chain uses TRBV19 and TRBJ1-3; no firm D call. Written as DNA, the CDR3 is TGTGCCAGTAGTATAGTTTTTTTTCGAGCTACCTCTGGAAACACCATATATTTT. It is translated as CASSIVFFRATSGNTIYF.